These T cell receptor beta chains were read from a single sample in a study of response to subunit inactivated influenza vaccine. TCRdb passed the RT-PCR reads through MiXCR, listing each CDR3 protein once. The sample gives around 750,000 distinct CDR3 sequences, about 20% of which show up once; about 10% is in the top ten. Specimen: PBMCs from blood, collected roughly 5 days after vaccination. The origin of the receptors is a man in his forties or fifties who received an inactivated influenza vaccine. Each CDR3 is given with its conserved first and last residue.

J	V	CDR3
TRBJ2-5	TRBV7-9	CAAGRAGGETQYF
TRBJ2-1	TRBV6-4	CASSDWGETYNEQFF
TRBJ2-7	TRBV20-1	CSARKLIIEQYF
TRBJ2-1	TRBV7-2	CASSLAAGGIDNEQFF
TRBJ2-5	TRBV5-1	CASSLRDGIKETQYF
TRBJ2-1	TRBV7-9	CASSRLAGGYEQFF
TRBJ2-5	TRBV29-1	CSTLEGYLLQETQYF
TRBJ2-7	TRBV15	CATSRAGSEQYF
TRBJ2-7	TRBV7-2	CASSPLGIYEQYF
TRBJ2-5	TRBV5-1	CASSPNPSGQSGETQYF
TRBJ2-5	TRBV9	CASSVGGEETQYF
TRBJ1-1	TRBV20-1	CSAAGQAGTEAFF
TRBJ2-4	TRBV6-2/TRBV6-3	CASRAAGGENIQYF
TRBJ1-6	TRBV20-1	CSARVPVANSPLHF
TRBJ1-6	TRBV15	CATSRDLNSPLHF
TRBJ2-5	TRBV29-1	CSVESGRETQYF
TRBJ1-5	TRBV6-1	CASRKGTSHQPQHF
TRBJ2-1	TRBV6-2/TRBV6-3	CASVKAGGPISAYNEQFF
TRBJ2-1	TRBV7-9	CASSLPGGGPNNEQFF
TRBJ2-1	TRBV6-5	CASSHKNEQFF
TRBJ2-4	TRBV6-2/TRBV6-3	CASSRQTGDIQYF
TRBJ2-5	TRBV5-1	CASSSLPTGGQETQYF
TRBJ2-7	TRBV4-1	CASSQNPVVSSYEQYF
TRBJ2-1	TRBV5-1	CASSLGPLAEVSYNEQFF
TRBJ2-7	TRBV30	CAWSRGPPAYEQYF
TRBJ2-3	TRBV5-1	CASSPPGSGRTDTQYF
TRBJ2-1	TRBV5-1	CASSPTPSGGSNEQFF
TRBJ2-1	TRBV15	CATSRDHTGWVGDEQFF
TRBJ2-7	TRBV20-1	CSASHRGPGEQYF
TRBJ1-2	TRBV5-1	CASSLRTDNYGYTF
TRBJ1-1	TRBV7-2	CASSLVGGARGTEAFF
TRBJ2-3	TRBV20-1	CSAGESTDTQYF
TRBJ2-1	TRBV12-3/TRBV12-4	CASSPGTGNEQFF
TRBJ2-3	TRBV6-1	CASSPGGAIDTQYF
TRBJ2-1	TRBV24-1	CATSRDEEQFF
TRBJ2-7	TRBV25-1	CASGLYDEQYF
TRBJ2-1	TRBV7-9	CASSLAGAYEQFF
TRBJ2-7	TRBV10-3	CAIASGTDYEQYF
TRBJ1-5	TRBV20-1	CSARGTANQPQHF